This T cell receptor beta chain is from a study of follicular helper T cells after annual influenza vaccination. Some clones are missing from TCRdb's copy, which holds only in-frame ones; the method was immunoSEQ multiplex PCR. This sample has several thousand clones, with around four fifths found just once. This CDR3 is 15 amino acids long. Specified time point: 2014-2015 season, pre-vaccination. The clonotype comes from an adult who received the influenza vaccine. This specimen consisted of CXCR5+ CD38- circulating T follicular helper cells from blood, obtained on the day of influenza vaccination. The subset: circulating Tfh, non-naive CD4+CXCR5+PD-1+ (ICOS+CD38+ or ICOS-CD38-). J is TRBJ1-2 and V is TRBV8-2; TRBD1, as called in the table, went unchecked against the DNA. TRBV8-2 is classified as a pseudogene. The CDR3 bases are TGTGGCACTGCAACCAGGATAACAAAGACCTATGGCTACACCTTC. This sequence encodes CGTATRITKTYGYTF.